This TCR beta chain came from a study of Graves' ophthalmopathy and Graves' hyperthyroidism. This clonotype was detected many times. Its target is not known. Trimming took off 5 bases at V and 4 bases at J, with 12 bases between the two ends. There are 13 residues in the CDR3. Germline CDR1 SEHNR, CDR2 FQNEAQ (reference sequence). Hyperthyroidism patients were newly diagnosed, under 2 months' duration, aged 18 to 65. Amplification targeted the TCR beta CDR3 regions, with RNA transcripts as the source material. Second-round multiplex PCR came after a first-round RT-PCR that employed HTBI primers. TCRdb reprocessed the multiplex PCR reads via MiXCR and lists one record per CDR3 protein. The data show over a million distinct CDR3 sequences, 35% to 40% seen once. The study, taken as a whole, reports: With about 87% sensitivity and 81.08% specificity, a 13-signature model separated ophthalmopathy from stable hyperthyroidism.

Sequenced: peripheral blood or thyroid tissue (not recorded which). The J gene is TRBJ2-7, the V gene TRBV7-9; D gene unclear. The source of this sequence is an adult man with Graves' hyperthyroidism. The CDR3 loop reads CASSGDGLYEQYF. CDR3 bases: TGTGCCAGCAGCGGAGACGGCCTATACGAGCAGTACTTC.